The 18 T cell receptor beta chains presented below share a single source sample, sequenced in a study of blood T cell repertoires in COVID-19. Using immunoSEQ multiplex PCR, the repertoire was profiled, and TCRdb retains in-frame clones only, with some absent. This sample has about 100,000 clones, with roughly 92% found just once. The material sequenced was peripheral blood. The origin of the receptors is a man in his fifties or sixties with active COVID-19.

The V gene is TRBV24-1, the J gene TRBJ2-2; D uncertain. V lost 2 bases, J lost 4 bases, and 16 bases lay in between. CDR3 length equals 17 residues. The germline V gene has CDR1 KGHDR and CDR2 SFDVKD. The CDR3 region has the DNA TGTGCCACCAGTGATTCCCTTAGCAACCTCCTCACCGGGGAGCTGTTTTTT. Protein: CATSDSLSNLLTGELFF.

This chain links TRBV3-1 (or the pseudogene TRBV3-2) with TRBJ2-1; 11 bases line up with TRBD2. The CDR3 is 17 amino acids. Germline V gene sequence: CDR1 LGHDT, CDR2 YNNKEL (reference sequence). The V gene end was trimmed by 0 bases and the J gene end by 7 bases; junction bases not matched to a gene: 8. The CDR3 DNA follows: TGTGCCAGCAGCCAAGAACTAGCGGGAGCCCGAGGGAATGAGCAGTTCTTC. This sequence encodes CASSQELAGARGNEQFF.

This rearrangement joins TRBV2 to TRBJ1-4; 11 nucleotides line up with TRBD1. The J segment lost 7 bases and the V segment lost 3 bases, leaving 1 base of the junction unmatched. CDR1 and CDR2 (germline): SNHLY, FYNNEI. The CDR3 runs 14 residues. CDR3 region: CASSEGQGGEKLFF. The CDR3, as DNA: TGTGCCAGCAGTGAGGGACAGGGGGGTGAAAAACTGTTTTTT.

The rearrangement uses TRBV12-3 or TRBV12-4 and TRBJ2-7, with D maybe TRBD2 (6 bases). V shed 3 bases and J shed 1 base, with 7 bases lying between them. The CDR3 loop spans 13 amino acids. In DNA form, the CDR3 reads TGTGCCAGCAGTTTCGGGAGATCCTACGAGCAGTACTTC. This codes for CASSFGRSYEQYF.

The chain employs TRBV10-1 and TRBJ2-2, with a tentative D call TRBD1 (6 bases). Trimming pared 4 bases from V and 5 bases from J, leaving 17 bases between. Germline assignment: CDR1 WNHNN and CDR2 SYGVQD (reference sequence). The CDR3 loop spans 16 amino acids. The CDR3 sequence: CASSGGRGEGTGELFF. CDR3 DNA: TGCGCCAGCAGTGGTGGCAGGGGCGAGGGGACCGGGGAGCTGTTTTTT.

CDR3 in amino acids: CASSLDSTNTGELFF. The DNA for the CDR3 is TGTGCCAGCAGCCTGGACTCGACCAACACCGGGGAGCTGTTTTTT. The chain joins TRBV11-2 to TRBJ2-2, with a possible D match to TRBD2 (5 bases). Between the trimmed V and J ends, which lost 5 bases and 2 bases, there was a span of 12 bases. Germline assignment: CDR1 SGHAT and CDR2 FQNNGV. The CDR3 loop spans 15 amino acids.

The chain is built from TRBV11-3 and TRBJ1-1; a weak D match, TRBD1 (5 bases). V was clipped by 4 bases and J by 4 bases, with 10 bases between them. Germline V gene lookup returns CDR1 SGHNT and CDR2 YENEEA. The CDR3 length is 13 residues. The CDR3: CASSWTIGTEAFF. In DNA, the CDR3 is TGTGCCAGCAGCTGGACAATCGGCACTGAAGCTTTCTTT.

The chain uses TRBV19 and TRBJ1-1; D is unresolved. The CDR3 sequence is 13 residues long. The germline CDR1 and CDR2 sequences are LNHDA and SQIVND (reference sequence). V lost 4 bases to trimming and J lost 4 bases, with 10 bases between them. CDR3 amino acids: CASSRTEGTEAFF. Here the CDR3 DNA reads TGTGCCAGTAGTAGGACTGAGGGCACTGAAGCTTTCTTT.

V gene TRBV11-3 combines with J gene TRBJ2-1; 7 bases match TRBD1. Germline assignment: CDR1 SGHNT and CDR2 YENEEA. V was clipped by 0 bases and J by 6 bases; unmatched bases: 5. CDR3 length equals 15 residues. This CDR3 is CASSLDGRGFNEQFF. As DNA, the CDR3 is TGTGCCAGCAGCTTAGACGGCAGGGGGTTCAATGAGCAGTTCTTC.

The chain uses TRBV28 and TRBJ2-1; 10 positions match TRBD2. The J segment lost 2 bases and the V segment lost 5 bases, leaving 6 bases of the junction unmatched. There are 16 residues in the CDR3. Germline assignment: CDR1 MDHEN and CDR2 SYDVKM. The CDR3 DNA is TGTGCCAGCAGTGCCAAACTAGCGGGGACCTACAATGAGCAGTTCTTC. Translating it yields CASSAKLAGTYNEQFF.

This rearrangement joins TRBV6-1 to TRBJ2-7; 8 positions agree with TRBD1. Trimming at V came to 3 bases and at J to 4 bases, leaving 8 bases not matched to a gene. Germline CDR1 MNHNS, CDR2 SASEGT. This CDR3 is built from 15 residues. The CDR3: CASSDPDRGLYEQYF. CDR3 DNA: TGTGCCAGCAGTGACCCCGACAGGGGCCTTTACGAGCAGTACTTC.

The rearrangement links TRBV3-1 (or the pseudogene TRBV3-2) to TRBJ1-6; D is possibly TRBD1 (6 bases). CDR1 and CDR2 from the germline V gene are LGHDT and YNNKEL (reference sequence). The CDR3 covers 15 residues. V was pared by 4 bases and J by 10 bases, with 17 bases between. CDR3 DNA: TGTGCCAGCAGCCCAGAACAGGGAGGGGGATCACCCCTCCACTTT. Protein sequence: CASSPEQGGGSPLHF.

The count of this clone is one. The chain is built from TRBV15 and TRBJ1-5; the D gene is possibly TRBD1 (6 bases). V lost 1 base and J 3 bases, leaving 13 bases between the germline ends. The CDR3 has 16 amino acids. Germline-derived CDR1 and CDR2 are LNHNV and YYDKDF (reference sequence). The CDR3 is CATSRGVRGNNQPQHF. CDR3 DNA: TGTGCCACCAGCAGAGGGGTAAGGGGGAACAATCAGCCCCAGCATTTT.

The chain uses TRBV24-1 and TRBJ2-3; 7 bases match TRBD2. V shed 2 bases and J 4 bases; nucleotides not matched to a gene: 8. CDR1 is KGHDR and CDR2 is SFDVKD in the germline V gene. CDR3 length: 16 residues. The CDR3, as DNA: TGTGCCACCAGTGATTGGGGGGGGTCCGGTCCAGATACGCAGTATTTT. This translates into CATSDWGGSGPDTQYF.

The V gene is TRBV18, the J gene TRBJ1-2; maybe TRBD1 (6 bases). The V gene's germline CDR1 is KGHSH and CDR2 LQKENI. CDR3 length: 13 residues. V was cut by 4 bases and J by 10 bases, with 16 bases left in between. The CDR3 spells CASSLGTIPDYTF. The CDR3 nucleotides read TGTGCCAGCTCACTAGGGACAATTCCGGACTACACCTTC.

This chain connects TRBV6-5 to TRBJ1-2; tentative D call: TRBD1 (6 bases). Trimming took off 6 bases at V and 9 bases at J, with 20 bases between the two ends. The CDR3 is 14 amino acids. Germline values: CDR1 MNHEY, CDR2 SVGAGI. CDR3 in DNA: TGTGCCAGCAGCCCCAGGGACAACGGTTCGCGCTACACCTTC. It is translated as CASSPRDNGSRYTF.

The chain couples TRBV29-1 to TRBJ2-3; 8 bases align to TRBD1. The CDR3 loop spans 15 amino acids. CDR1 is SQVTM, CDR2 ANQGSEA, per germline. The V and J ends lost 5 bases and 14 bases, in that order; junction bases with no gene match: 21. The DNA for the CDR3 is TGCAGCGTTAGGCGGCGTCAGGGGGCTGGGGAGCTTCTGTATTTT. Its protein product is CSVRRRQGAGELLYF.

The V call is TRBV5-1, the J call TRBJ2-1, with 7 bases that match TRBD1. Germline V gives CDR1 SGHRS, CDR2 YFSETQ. This CDR3 region has 17 residues. Trimming at V came to 4 bases and at J to 9 bases, leaving 19 bases not matched to a gene. The CDR3 loop is CASSVLRAGGDHSEQFF. CDR3 nucleotide sequence: TGCGCCAGCAGCGTCTTAAGGGCAGGGGGTGATCATAGTGAGCAGTTCTTC.